These 15 T cell receptor beta chains came from one sample sequenced in a study of shared clonotypes between healthy human individuals. The table came from immunoSEQ multiplex PCR; TCRdb's copy has only in-frame clones and leaves some out. The table lists millions of clones, around nine tenths of them singletons. The sample consisted of naive CD4+ T cells sorted from blood. Subset specified: CD45RA+ positively selected. The receptor set was obtained from a man aged 18 to 30 in good health.

The chain carries TRBV9 and TRBJ2-2; no clear D. The CDR3 sequence is 12 residues long. V shed 4 bases and J shed 6 bases, with 7 bases lying between them. Germline V lookup: CDR1 SGDLS, CDR2 YYNGEE. CDR3 sequence (DNA): TGTGCCAGCAGCCCAGACTCCGGGGAGCTGTTTTTT. Translating gives CASSPDSGELFF.

With respect to this clone: This same CDR3 is encoded by further DNA sequences in the sample. The chain has TRBV19 and TRBJ1-5; tentatively, D is TRBD1 (6 bases). CDR3 length equals 14 residues. The germline V and J ends were trimmed by 4 bases and 2 bases, with 9 bases remaining between them. Germline CDR1 reads LNHDA; CDR2 reads SQIVND (reference sequence). The CDR3 DNA reads as TGTGCCAGTAGTACCAGACAGGGCAATCAGCCCCAGCATTTT. Translation gives CASSTRQGNQPQHF.

This rearrangement joins TRBV28 to TRBJ1-5; 7 bases match TRBD1. The germline V gene encodes CDR1 MDHEN and CDR2 SYDVKM. Germline trimming cut 3 bases from V and 4 bases from J; bases unmatched to any gene: 3. CDR3 length equals 14 residues. As DNA, the CDR3 is TGTGCCAGCAGTTTTGGACAGGCTAATCAGCCCCAGCATTTT. Its translation: CASSFGQANQPQHF.

The V and J genes are TRBV7-9 and TRBJ2-1, with 10 bases fitting TRBD2. There are 15 residues in the CDR3. V was pared by 6 bases and J by 3 bases, with 5 bases of the junction left unmatched. Germline V gene lookup returns CDR1 SEHNR and CDR2 FQNEAQ (reference sequence). CDR3 region: CASSFSGRSYNEQFF. The CDR3, as DNA: TGTGCCAGCAGTTTTAGCGGGAGGAGCTACAATGAGCAGTTCTTC.

The V gene is TRBV4-1, the J gene TRBJ2-3; 9 bases are shared with TRBD1. With 4 bases clipped from V and 4 bases from J, the junction kept 6 bases outside the gene matches. Germline V gene sequence: CDR1 MGHRA, CDR2 YSYEKL. The CDR3 spans 15 residues. The CDR3: CASSRGQGKADTQYF. CDR3 nucleotide sequence: TGCGCCAGCAGCCGCGGACAGGGGAAGGCAGATACGCAGTATTTT.

This chain links TRBV5-1 with TRBJ1-3, with 7 bases matching TRBD1. This CDR3 spans 16 amino acids. J gave up 1 base and V 3 bases, and 7 bases lay outside the gene matches. Germline lookup yields CDR1 SGHRS and CDR2 YFSETQ. As DNA, the CDR3 is TGCGCCAGCAGCTCGGGACAGACCTTATCTGGAAACACCATATATTTT. As protein: CASSSGQTLSGNTIYF. The complete variable domain, with remaining parts taken from reference TRBV5-1 and TRBJ1-3, reads KAGVTQTPRYLIKTRGQQVTLSCSPISGHRSVSWYQQTPGQGLQFLFEYFSETQRNKGNFPGRFSGRQFSNSRSEMNVSTLELGDSALYLCASSSGQTLSGNTIYFGEGSWLTVV.

This clone came up once. V and J are TRBV27 and TRBJ1-2; 8 bases are a match to TRBD1. This CDR3 has 17 residues. The junction had 15 bases not matched to a gene; V was cut back by 5 bases and J by 4 bases. Germline V gives CDR1 MNHEY, CDR2 SMNVEV (reference sequence). This CDR3 reads CASSLTPSGGAGYGYTF. As DNA, the CDR3 is TGTGCCAGCAGTCTTACCCCCTCAGGGGGCGCTGGCTATGGCTACACCTTC.

The V call is TRBV2, the J call TRBJ1-2; D gene ambiguous. The CDR3 is 12 amino acids. V lost 11 bases to trimming and J lost 3 bases, with 13 bases between them. Germline assignment: CDR1 SNHLY and CDR2 FYNNEI. The DNA of the CDR3 is TGTGCCGCCCGGGGTATGGACTATGGCTACACCTTC. Its translation: CAARGMDYGYTF.

The chain links TRBV7-2 to TRBJ1-1, with D possibly matching TRBD1 (5 bases). Trimming removed 0 bases at V and 6 bases at J, with 11 bases between. CDR3 length: 14 amino acids. Germline V gene sequence: CDR1 SGHTA, CDR2 FQGNSA. Written as DNA, the CDR3 is TGTGCCAGCAGCTTAGCGGGCCCGGGGGCTGAAGCTTTCTTT. This codes for CASSLAGPGAEAFF.

V usage is TRBV5-8 and J usage is TRBJ2-3, with TRBD2 as a possible D gene (6 bases). From germline, CDR1 is SGHTS and CDR2 YDEGEE. This CDR3 is 15 amino acids long. V lost 6 bases and J lost 3, with 17 bases in between. CDR3 sequence reads: CASMGGRIRTDTQYF. The DNA for the CDR3 is TGTGCCAGCATGGGTGGGAGGATACGTACAGATACGCAGTATTTT.

The chain employs TRBV7-8 and TRBJ1-3; D is unclear. Germline V gene sequence: CDR1 SGHVS, CDR2 FQNEAQ. The V end lost 5 bases, the J end lost 0 bases, and 5 bases lay between the germline ends. CDR3 length: 13 residues. The CDR3 spells CASSPFSGNTIYF. Written as DNA, the CDR3 is TGTGCCAGCAGCCCCTTCTCTGGAAACACCATATATTTT. Drawing the rest from reference TRBV7-8 and TRBJ1-3, the complete variable domain is GAGVSQSPRYKVAKRGQDVALRCDPISGHVSLFWYQQALGQGPEFLTYFQNEAQLDKSGLPSDRFFAERPEGSVSTLKIQRTQQEDSAVYLCASSPFSGNTIYFGEGSWLTVV.

This clone occurred a few times. The rearrangement uses TRBV6-1 and TRBJ1-5, with D perhaps TRBD1 (5 bases). CDR1 MNHNS and CDR2 SASEGT come from the germline V gene. The CDR3 has 12 residues. The ends were cut back, 3 bases at V and 7 bases at J, with 7 bases in the middle. This CDR3 is CASSDREQPQHF. The DNA of the CDR3 is TGTGCCAGCAGTGACAGGGAACAGCCCCAGCATTTT.

The CDR3 loop is CASSSPPGGGAGNYGYTF. The CDR3 DNA is TGTGCCAGCAGTTCCCCCCCCGGGGGGGGCGCGGGTAACTATGGCTACACCTTC. The V gene is TRBV28, the J gene TRBJ1-2, with D possibly TRBD1 on 6 matching bases. The CDR3 consists of 18 residues. Germline assignment: CDR1 MDHEN and CDR2 SYDVKM. Trimming cost V 4 bases and J 1 base, with 22 bases left between them.

The chain joins TRBV9 to TRBJ2-7; TRBD2 aligns across 10 bases. The CDR3 extends over 15 amino acids. The germline V gene encodes CDR1 SGDLS and CDR2 YYNGEE. The V gene end was trimmed by 3 bases and the J gene end by 2 bases; junction bases not matched to a gene: 5. The CDR3 DNA reads as TGTGCCAGCAGCGCAGAAAGCGGGAGGGCCTACGAGCAGTACTTC. Its translation is CASSAESGRAYEQYF.

The J gene is TRBJ1-2, the V gene TRBV27; TRBD1 matches 9 bases. The CDR3 extends over 15 amino acids. Germline V gene lookup returns CDR1 MNHEY and CDR2 SMNVEV (reference sequence). Trimming cost V 6 bases and J 8 bases; bases outside gene matches: 13. Written as DNA, the CDR3 is TGTGCCAGCAGGCCGGGACAGGGCTGGGGAAGGGGCTACACCTTC. This sequence encodes CASRPGQGWGRGYTF.